This T cell receptor beta chain was sequenced during a study of blood T cell repertoires in COVID-19. About the research overall: COVID-19 samples, acute and convalescent, were from the United States, Italy and Spain.

The authors' processing: It was from reference gene primer amplification that nucleated cell counts were estimated. Profiled with immunoSEQ multiplex PCR; TCRdb holds only in-frame clones, not every one. V and J calls and clone size are given by that table; D and trimming were obtained from the DNA. The table shows around 120,000 clones, with around 80% occurring only once. Germline-derived CDR1 and CDR2 are SGHRS and YFSETQ. This CDR3 comprises 17 residues. V gave up 5 bases and J gave up 5 bases; unmatched junction bases: 7. The TCR sequence derives from a man between 65 and 85 years old with acute or convalescent COVID-19. The sequenced material came from peripheral blood. The rearrangement uses TRBV5-1 and TRBJ2-2, with 15 bases aligning to TRBD2. This CDR3 is CASSLGTSGRKTGELFF. CDR3 coding DNA: TGCGCCAGCAGTCTCGGGACTAGCGGGAGGAAGACCGGGGAGCTGTTTTTT.